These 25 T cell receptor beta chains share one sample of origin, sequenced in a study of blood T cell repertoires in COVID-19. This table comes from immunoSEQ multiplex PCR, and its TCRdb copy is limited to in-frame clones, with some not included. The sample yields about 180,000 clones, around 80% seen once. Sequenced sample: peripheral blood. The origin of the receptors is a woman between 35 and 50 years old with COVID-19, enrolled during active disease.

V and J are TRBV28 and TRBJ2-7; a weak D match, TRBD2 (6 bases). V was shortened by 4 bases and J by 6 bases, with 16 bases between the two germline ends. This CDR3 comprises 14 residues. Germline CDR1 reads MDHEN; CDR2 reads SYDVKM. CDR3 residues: CASSSGTSPGEQYF. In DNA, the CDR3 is TGTGCCAGCAGTTCCGGGACTTCCCCTGGCGAGCAGTACTTC.

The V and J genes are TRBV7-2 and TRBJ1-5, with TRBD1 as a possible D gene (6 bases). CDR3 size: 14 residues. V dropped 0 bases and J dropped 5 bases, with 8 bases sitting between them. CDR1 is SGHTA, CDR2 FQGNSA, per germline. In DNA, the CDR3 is TGTGCCAGCAGCTTAGCGACAGGAGATCAGCCCCAGCATTTT. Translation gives CASSLATGDQPQHF.

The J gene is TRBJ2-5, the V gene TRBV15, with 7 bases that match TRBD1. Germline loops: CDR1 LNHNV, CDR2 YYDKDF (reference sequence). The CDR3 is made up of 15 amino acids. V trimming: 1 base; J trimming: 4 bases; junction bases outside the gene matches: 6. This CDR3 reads CATSRVRGQGETQYF. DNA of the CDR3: TGTGCCACCAGCAGAGTAAGGGGGCAGGGAGAGACCCAGTACTTC. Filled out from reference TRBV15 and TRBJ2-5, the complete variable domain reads DAMVIQNPRYQVTQFGKPVTLSCSQTLNHNVMYWYQQKSSQAPKLLFHYYDKDFNNEADTPDNFQSRRPNTSFCFLDIRSPGLGDTAMYLCATSRVRGQGETQYFGPGTRLLVL.

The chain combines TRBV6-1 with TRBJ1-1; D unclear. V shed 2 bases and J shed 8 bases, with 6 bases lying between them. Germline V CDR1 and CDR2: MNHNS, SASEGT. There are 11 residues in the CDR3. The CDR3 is CASSERREAFF. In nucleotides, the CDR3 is TGTGCCAGCAGTGAAAGGAGGGAAGCTTTCTTT.

Written as DNA, the CDR3 is TGTGCCAGCAGCGCGGGAGGGCCCTACAATGAGCAGTTCTTC. This codes for CASSAGGPYNEQFF. V and J are TRBV6-5 and TRBJ2-1; 9 bases fit TRBD2. This CDR3 has 14 residues. From germline, CDR1 is MNHEY and CDR2 SVGAGI. Unmatched junction bases numbered 2, after V lost 6 bases and J lost 2 bases.

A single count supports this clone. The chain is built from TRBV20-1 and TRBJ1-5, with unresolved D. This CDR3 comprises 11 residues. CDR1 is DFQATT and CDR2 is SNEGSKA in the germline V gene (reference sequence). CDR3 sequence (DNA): TGCATTGCACATGGGGAGAGGCCCCAGCATTTT. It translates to CIAHGERPQHF.

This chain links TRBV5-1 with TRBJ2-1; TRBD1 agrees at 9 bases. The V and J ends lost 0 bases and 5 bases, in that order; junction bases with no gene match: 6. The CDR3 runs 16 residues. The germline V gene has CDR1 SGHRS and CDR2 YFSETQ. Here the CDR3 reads CASSLVPGQGDNEQFF. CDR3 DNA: TGCGCCAGCAGCTTGGTTCCGGGACAGGGAGACAATGAGCAGTTCTTC.

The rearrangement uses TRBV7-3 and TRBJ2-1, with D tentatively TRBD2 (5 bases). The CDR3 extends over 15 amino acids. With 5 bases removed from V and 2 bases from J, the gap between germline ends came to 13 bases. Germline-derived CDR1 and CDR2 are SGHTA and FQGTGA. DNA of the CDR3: TGTGCCAGCAGCGTCGCGACCGGGACCTACAATGAGCAGTTCTTC. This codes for CASSVATGTYNEQFF.

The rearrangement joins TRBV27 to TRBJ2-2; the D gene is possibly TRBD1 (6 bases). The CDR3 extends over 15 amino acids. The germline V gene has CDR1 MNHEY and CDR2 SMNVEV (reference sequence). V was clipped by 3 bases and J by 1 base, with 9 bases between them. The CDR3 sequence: CASSLDRLNTGELFF. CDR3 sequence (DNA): TGTGCCAGCAGTTTGGACAGACTGAACACCGGGGAGCTGTTTTTT.

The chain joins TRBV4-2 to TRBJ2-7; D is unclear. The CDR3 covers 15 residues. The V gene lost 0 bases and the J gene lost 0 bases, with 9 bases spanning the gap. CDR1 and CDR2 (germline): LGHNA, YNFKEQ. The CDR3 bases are TGTGCCAGCAGCCAAGAGGGCGACACCTCCTACGAGCAGTACTTC. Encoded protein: CASSQEGDTSYEQYF.

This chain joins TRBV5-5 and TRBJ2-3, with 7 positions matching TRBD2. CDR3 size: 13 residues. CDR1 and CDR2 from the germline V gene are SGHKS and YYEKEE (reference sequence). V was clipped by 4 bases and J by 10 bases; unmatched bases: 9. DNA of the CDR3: TGTGCCAGCAGCCCGGGCGGACTAGAATCGCAGTATTTT. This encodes CASSPGGLESQYF.

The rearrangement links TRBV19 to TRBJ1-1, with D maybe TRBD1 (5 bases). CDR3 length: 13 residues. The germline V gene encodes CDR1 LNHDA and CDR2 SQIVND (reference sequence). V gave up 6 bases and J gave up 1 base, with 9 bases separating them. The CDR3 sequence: CASRSDTNTEAFF. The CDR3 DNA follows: TGTGCCAGTAGATCGGACACGAACACTGAAGCTTTCTTT.

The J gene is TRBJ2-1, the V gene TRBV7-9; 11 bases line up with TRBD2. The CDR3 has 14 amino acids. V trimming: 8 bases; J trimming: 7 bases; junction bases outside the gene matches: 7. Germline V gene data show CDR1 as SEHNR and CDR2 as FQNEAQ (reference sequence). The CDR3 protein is CASCASGRMNEQFF. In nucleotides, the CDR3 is TGTGCCAGCTGCGCTAGCGGGAGGATGAATGAGCAGTTCTTC.

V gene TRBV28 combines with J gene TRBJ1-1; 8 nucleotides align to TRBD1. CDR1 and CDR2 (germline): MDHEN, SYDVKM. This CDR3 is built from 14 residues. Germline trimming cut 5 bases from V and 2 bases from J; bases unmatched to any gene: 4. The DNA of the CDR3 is TGTGCCAGCAGTGGACAGGGCTTTAACACTGAAGCTTTCTTT. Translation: CASSGQGFNTEAFF.

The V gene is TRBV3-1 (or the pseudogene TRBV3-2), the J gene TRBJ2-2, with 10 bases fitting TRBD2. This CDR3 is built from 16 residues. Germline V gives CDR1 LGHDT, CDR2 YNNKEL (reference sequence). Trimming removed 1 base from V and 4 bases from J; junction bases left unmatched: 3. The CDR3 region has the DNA TGTGCCAGCAGCCAAGGGGCTAGCGGGAGCACCGGGGAGCTGTTTTTT. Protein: CASSQGASGSTGELFF.

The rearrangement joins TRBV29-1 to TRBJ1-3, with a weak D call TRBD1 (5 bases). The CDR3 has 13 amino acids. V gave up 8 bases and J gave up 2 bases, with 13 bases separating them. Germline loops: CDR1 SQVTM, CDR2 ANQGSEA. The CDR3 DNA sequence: TGCAGCACTCAGGGTTCAGCTGGAAACACCATATATTTT. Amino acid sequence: CSTQGSAGNTIYF.

The CDR3 reads CASVGGTLDGYTF. In DNA, the CDR3 is TGTGCCAGCGTAGGGGGAACCCTAGATGGCTACACCTTC. The V call is TRBV28, the J call TRBJ1-2, with D possibly being TRBD1 (6 bases). CDR3 length: 13 residues. V dropped 8 bases and J dropped 6 bases, with 16 bases sitting between them. The germline V gene has CDR1 MDHEN and CDR2 SYDVKM.

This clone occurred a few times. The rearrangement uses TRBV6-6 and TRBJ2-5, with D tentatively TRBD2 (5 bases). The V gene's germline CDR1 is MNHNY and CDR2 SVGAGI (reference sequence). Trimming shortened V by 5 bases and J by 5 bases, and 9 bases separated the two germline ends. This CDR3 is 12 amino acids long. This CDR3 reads CASSTSEETQYF. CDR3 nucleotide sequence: TGTGCCAGCAGTACTAGTGAGGAGACCCAGTACTTC.

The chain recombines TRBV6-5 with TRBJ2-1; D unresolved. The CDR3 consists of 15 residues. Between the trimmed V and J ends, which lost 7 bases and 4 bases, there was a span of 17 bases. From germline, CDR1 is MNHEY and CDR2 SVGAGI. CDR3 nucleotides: TGTGCCAGCACCAAAGGAGACCCCGCGTACAATGAGCAGTTCTTC. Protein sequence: CASTKGDPAYNEQFF.

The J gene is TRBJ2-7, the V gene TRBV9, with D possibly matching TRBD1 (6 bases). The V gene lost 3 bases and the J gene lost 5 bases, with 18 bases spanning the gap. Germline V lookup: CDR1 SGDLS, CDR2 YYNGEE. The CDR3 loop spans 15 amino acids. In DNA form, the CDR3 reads TGTGCCAGCAGCGCAAAAGGGGGTTTGATCGACGAGCAGTACTTC. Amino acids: CASSAKGGLIDEQYF.

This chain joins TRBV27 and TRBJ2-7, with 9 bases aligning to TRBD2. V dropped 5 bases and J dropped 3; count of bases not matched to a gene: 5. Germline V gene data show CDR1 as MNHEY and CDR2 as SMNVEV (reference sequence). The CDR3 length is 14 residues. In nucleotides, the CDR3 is TGTGCCAGCAGTCCGGGACTAGCTTACTACGAGCAGTACTTC. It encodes CASSPGLAYYEQYF.

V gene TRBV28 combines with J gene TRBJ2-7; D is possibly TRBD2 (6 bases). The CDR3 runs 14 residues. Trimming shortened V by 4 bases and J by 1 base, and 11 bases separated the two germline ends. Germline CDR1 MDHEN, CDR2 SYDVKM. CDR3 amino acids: CASSWGVRSYEQYF. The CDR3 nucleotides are TGTGCCAGCAGTTGGGGGGTCCGATCCTACGAGCAGTACTTC.

This CDR3 reads CASSEWRVGGLNTGELFF. CDR3 bases: TGTGCCAGCAGTGAATGGAGAGTAGGGGGCCTGAACACCGGGGAGCTGTTTTTT. This chain joins TRBV2 and TRBJ2-2; 7 nucleotides match TRBD1. V shed 2 bases and J 1 base; nucleotides not matched to a gene: 10. The CDR3 spans 18 residues. Germline lookup yields CDR1 SNHLY and CDR2 FYNNEI. The variable domain in full, completed from reference TRBV2 and TRBJ2-2, reads EPEVTQTPSHQVTQMGQEVILRCVPISNHLYFYWYRQILGQKVEFLVSFYNNEISEKSEIFDDQFSVERPDGSNFTLKIRSTKLEDSAMYFCASSEWRVGGLNTGELFFGEGSRLTVL.

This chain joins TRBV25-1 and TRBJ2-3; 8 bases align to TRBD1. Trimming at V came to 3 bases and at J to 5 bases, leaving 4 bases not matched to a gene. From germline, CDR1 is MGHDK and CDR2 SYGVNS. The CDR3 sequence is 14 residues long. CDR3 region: CASSDLDRGDTQYF. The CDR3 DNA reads TGTGCCAGCAGTGACTTAGACAGGGGAGATACGCAGTATTTT.

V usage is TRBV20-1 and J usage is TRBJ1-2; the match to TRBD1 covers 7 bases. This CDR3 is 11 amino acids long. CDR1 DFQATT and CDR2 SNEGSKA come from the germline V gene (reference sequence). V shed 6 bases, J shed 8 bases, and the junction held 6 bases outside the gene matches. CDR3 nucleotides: TGCAGTGCAATACGACAGGGCGGCTACACCTTC. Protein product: CSAIRQGGYTF.